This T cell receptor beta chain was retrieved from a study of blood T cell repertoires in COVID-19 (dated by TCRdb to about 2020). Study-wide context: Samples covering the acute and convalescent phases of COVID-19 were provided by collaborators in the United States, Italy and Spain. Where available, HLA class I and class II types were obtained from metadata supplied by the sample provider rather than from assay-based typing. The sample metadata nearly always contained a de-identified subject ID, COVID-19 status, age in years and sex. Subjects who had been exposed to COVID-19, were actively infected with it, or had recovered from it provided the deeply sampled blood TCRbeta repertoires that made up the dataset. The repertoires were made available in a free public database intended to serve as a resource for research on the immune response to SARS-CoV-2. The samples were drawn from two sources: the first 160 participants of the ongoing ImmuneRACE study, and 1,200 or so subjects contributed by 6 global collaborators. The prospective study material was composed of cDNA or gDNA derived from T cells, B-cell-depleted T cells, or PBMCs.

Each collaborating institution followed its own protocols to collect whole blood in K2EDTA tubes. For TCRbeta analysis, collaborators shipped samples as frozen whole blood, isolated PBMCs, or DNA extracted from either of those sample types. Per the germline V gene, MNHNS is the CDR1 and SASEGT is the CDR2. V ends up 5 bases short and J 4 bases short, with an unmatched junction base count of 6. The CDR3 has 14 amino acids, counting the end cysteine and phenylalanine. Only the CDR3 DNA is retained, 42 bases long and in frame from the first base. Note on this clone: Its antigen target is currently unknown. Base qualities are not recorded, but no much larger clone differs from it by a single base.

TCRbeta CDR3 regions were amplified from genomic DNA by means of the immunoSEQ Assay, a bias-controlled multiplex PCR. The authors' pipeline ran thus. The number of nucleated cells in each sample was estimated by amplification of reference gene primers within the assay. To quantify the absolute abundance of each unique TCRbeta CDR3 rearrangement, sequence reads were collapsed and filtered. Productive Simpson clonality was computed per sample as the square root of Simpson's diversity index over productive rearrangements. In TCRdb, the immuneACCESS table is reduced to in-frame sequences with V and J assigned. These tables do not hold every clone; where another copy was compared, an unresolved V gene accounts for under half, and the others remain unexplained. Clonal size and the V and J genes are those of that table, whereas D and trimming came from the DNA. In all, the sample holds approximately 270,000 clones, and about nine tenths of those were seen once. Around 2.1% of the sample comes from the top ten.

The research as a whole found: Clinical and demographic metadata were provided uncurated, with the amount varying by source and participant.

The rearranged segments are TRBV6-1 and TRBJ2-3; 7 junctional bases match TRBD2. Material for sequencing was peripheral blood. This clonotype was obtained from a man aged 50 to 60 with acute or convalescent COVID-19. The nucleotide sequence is TGTGCCAGCAGTACTTGGACTAGTTCAGATACGCAGTATTTT. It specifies CASSTWTSSDTQYF.